This TCR beta chain was sequenced in a study of T cells in Graves' hyperthyroidism and ophthalmopathy. Findings of the study overall: Ophthalmopathy, which appeared later, was predicted by the model a median approximately 6 months before onset.

In its sample, this clonotype was seen many times. Its cognate antigen is unknown. This CDR3 region has 17 residues. CDR1 and CDR2 (germline): MDHEN, SYDVKM. V was clipped by 4 bases and J by 7 bases; unmatched bases: 13. TCR beta CDR3 regions were amplified from RNA. HTBI primers drove first-round RT-PCR of the TCR CDR3. Each CDR3 protein is one row after TCRdb ran MiXCR on the multiplex PCR reads. The data hold 300,000 to 350,000 distinct CDR3 sequences, with roughly 20% observed a single time. The specimen was blood. The TCR originated in a woman aged 40 to 50 with Graves' ophthalmopathy. J is TRBJ2-2 and V is TRBV28; 9 bases are shared with TRBD1. The CDR3 reads CASSYPTGQGTVGELFF. The CDR3 coding sequence is TGTGCCAGCAGTTACCCCACGGGACAGGGTACGGTCGGGGAGCTGTTTTTT.